The sequence of this TCR beta chain was determined in a study of Graves' ophthalmopathy and Graves' hyperthyroidism. Clinical symptoms, serum thyroxine, TRAb, thyroid ultrasound and orbital computed tomography were relied on for diagnosis. The authors amplified TCR beta CDR3 regions, and they did so from RNA transcripts for repertoire sequencing. Second-round multiplex PCR came after first-round RT-PCR with HTBI primers. Each CDR3 protein gets one entry after TCRdb re-called the multiplex PCR reads with MiXCR. This table holds approximately 210,000 distinct CDR3 sequences, roughly 21% found once. This clonotype was detected many times. Between the trimmed V and J ends, which lost 3 bases and 5 bases, there was a span of 19 bases. Germline CDR1 reads MNHEY; CDR2 reads SMNVEV (reference sequence). CDR3 length: 16 amino acids.

The sample consisted of peripheral blood. This clonotype was sampled from a woman aged 45-59 years with Graves' ophthalmopathy. V usage is TRBV27 and J usage is TRBJ2-5; weak D call: TRBD2 (6 bases). DNA of the CDR3: TGTGCCAGCAGTTTTTCTCGGGGCGGGACGGCCGAGACCCAGTACTTC. Its translation: CASSFSRGGTAETQYF.